Given below is one T cell receptor beta chain in context. Its antigen remains unknown. Clones were sequenced by immunoSEQ multiplex PCR, and TCRdb holds only the in-frame ones, with some missing. The data show tens of thousands of clones, 90% to 95% seen once. The sample comes from a study of graft-versus-host responses after intestinal transplantation. The overall study: Every recipient had anti-thymocyte globulin induction and about three years of tacrolimus plus steroids. Study-level findings and limits: Detection of GvH clones occurred in recipient marrow, and some had their first appearance in ileum or blood. An association linked early post-transplant HvG declines with peak circulating GvH clone levels. High graft-versus-host to host-versus-graft clonal ratios were found in allografts of patients who had graft-donor T cell macrochimerism.

Deletions cut 3 bases from V and 10 bases from J, with 26 bases between. CDR1 and CDR2 (germline): SGHDT, YYEEEE. CDR3 length: 17 amino acids. Sequencing was performed on unstimulated CD8+ T cells sorted from spleen or lymph node cells, taken before intestinal transplant. The sequence came from a human donor who received an intestinal transplant. This chain connects TRBV5-6 to TRBJ2-1; weak D call: TRBD2 (6 bases). In DNA form, the CDR3 reads TGTGCCAGCAGCTATTTACGTGAGCCGGCGGGGAATGGAGAGCAGTTCTTC. It yields the protein CASSYLREPAGNGEQFF.